This T cell receptor (beta chain) was observed in a study of metastatic and nonmetastatic thyroid tumors. All patients were treatment-naive before thyroid surgery. Per the authors' pipeline: Variation in CDR3 across clinicopathological groups served as the basis for constructing a distant-metastasis classifier in papillary thyroid cancer. TCRdb re-called clones via MiXCR from the PCR reads. TCRdb's processing, not the study's, gives the V and J calls here. This repertoire shows more than 20,000 clones, 20% found once; its top ten account for over 25%. On this clone itself: Its cognate antigen is unknown.

The study's findings and limits: Malignant tumors reportedly showed significantly higher TCR beta diversity than benign nodules in both blood and tumor.

Losses at the gene ends were 0 bases for V and 0 bases for J; bases not matched to a gene: 4. Germline CDR1 reads DFQATT; CDR2 reads SNEGSKA (reference sequence). The CDR3 covers 16 residues. The chain carries TRBV20-1 and TRBJ2-7, with 11 positions matching TRBD2. This receptor was identified in a female donor with papillary thyroid cancer or a benign thyroid nodule (not recorded which). Some clones in this sample may be carry-over from other donors' samples. Sequencing was carried out using blood. The CDR3 DNA reads TGCAGTGCTAGAGATTCCCTAGCGGGGGGCTCCTACGAGCAGTACTTC. Protein: CSARDSLAGGSYEQYF.